This TCR beta chain derives from a study of T cell repertoires in cytomegalovirus infection. TCRdb recomputed calls from the reads with MiXCR, one row per CDR3 protein. This sample has about 260,000 distinct CDR3 sequences; 12% to 15% occur once, and the top ten carry around 8.8%. The V end lost 4 bases, the J end lost 2 bases, and 19 bases lay between the germline ends. Germline V CDR1 and CDR2: LNHDA, SQIVND (reference sequence). This CDR3 comprises 17 residues. General study results and limits: The study found HLA-C-restricted CMV-specific TCR beta clonotypes dominating the ex vivo response.

This clonotype was counted many times. Its antigen is not identified. The material sequenced was PBMCs. This clonotype originated in a human donor in good health (CMV status not recorded). Some clones in this sample may be carry-over from other donors' samples. The chain employs TRBV19 and TRBJ2-3, with D perhaps being TRBD1 or TRBD2 (6 bases each). The chain's CDR3 is CASSSRGSGENTDTQYF. The CDR3 DNA reads TGTGCCAGTAGTAGCCGGGGGTCAGGGGAGAACACAGATACGCAGTATTTT.